This record concerns one T cell receptor beta chain sequence. This sample was included in a study of blood T cell repertoires in COVID-19. Study-wide background: T cells, B-cell-depleted T cells, or PBMCs supplied cDNA or gDNA.

CDR3 length: 16 amino acids. V shed 7 bases and J shed 2 bases, with 21 bases lying between them. Germline V CDR1 and CDR2: SGHTA, FQGNSA. The data were produced by immunoSEQ multiplex PCR, yet TCRdb's version contains in-frame clones alone and is incomplete. This table has about 200,000 clones, 80% to 90% appearing once. This chain connects TRBV7-2 to TRBJ2-7, with D possibly matching TRBD2 (6 bases). The origin of this receptor is a man in his 60s with acute or convalescent COVID-19. Sequenced material: peripheral blood. CDR3 amino acids: CASTSGRRDVTYEQYF. CDR3 in DNA: TGTGCCAGCACATCTGGGAGGCGGGACGTCACCTACGAGCAGTACTTC.